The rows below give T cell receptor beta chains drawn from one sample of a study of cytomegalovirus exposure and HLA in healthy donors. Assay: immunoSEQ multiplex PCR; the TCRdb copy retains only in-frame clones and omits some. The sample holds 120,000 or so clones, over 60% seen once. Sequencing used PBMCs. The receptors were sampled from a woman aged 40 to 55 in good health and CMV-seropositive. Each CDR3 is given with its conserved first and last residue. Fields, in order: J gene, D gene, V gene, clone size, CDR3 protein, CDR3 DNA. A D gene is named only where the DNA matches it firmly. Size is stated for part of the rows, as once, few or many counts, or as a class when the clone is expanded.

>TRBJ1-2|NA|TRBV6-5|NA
CASSYRAAGWDYGYTF
TGTGCCAGCAGTTATCGTGCGGCAGGGTGGGACTATGGCTACACCTTC
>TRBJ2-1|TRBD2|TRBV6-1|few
CASSESTSSHNEQFF
TGTGCCAGCAGTGAATCGACTAGCTCCCACAATGAGCAGTTCTTC
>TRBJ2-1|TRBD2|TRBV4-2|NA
CASSQDWTSGSVGNEQFF
TGTGCCAGCAGCCAAGATTGGACTAGCGGGAGTGTGGGCAATGAGCAGTTCTTC
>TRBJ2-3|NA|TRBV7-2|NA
CASSSQGRRLTDTQYF
TGTGCCAGCAGCTCCCAGGGGCGGAGATTAACAGATACGCAGTATTTT
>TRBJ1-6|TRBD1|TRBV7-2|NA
CASSLTGAGSPLHF
TGTGCCAGCAGCTTGACAGGGGCCGGTTCACCCCTCCACTTT
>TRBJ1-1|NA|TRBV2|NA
CASSALDTEAFF
TGTGCCAGCAGTGCACTAGACACTGAAGCTTTCTTT
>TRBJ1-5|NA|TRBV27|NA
CASSSDRGNQPQHF
TGTGCCAGCAGTTCCGACAGAGGCAATCAGCCCCAGCATTTT
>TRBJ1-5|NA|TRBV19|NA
CASSRREGNQPQHF
TGTGCCAGTAGTCGACGGGAGGGCAATCAGCCCCAGCATTTT
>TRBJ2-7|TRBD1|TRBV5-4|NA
CASSFGQGGLEQYF
TGTGCCAGCAGCTTCGGACAGGGCGGACTTGAGCAGTACTTC
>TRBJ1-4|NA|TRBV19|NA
CASRKRQASNEKLFF
TGTGCCAGTAGAAAAAGACAGGCTTCTAATGAAAAACTGTTTTTT
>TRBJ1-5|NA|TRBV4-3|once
CASSQEYMRDQPQHF
TGCGCCAGCAGCCAAGAGTATATGAGGGATCAGCCCCAGCATTTT
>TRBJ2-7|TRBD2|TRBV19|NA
CASRPSGGLSYEQYF
TGTGCCAGTAGGCCTAGCGGGGGGCTCTCCTACGAGCAGTACTTC
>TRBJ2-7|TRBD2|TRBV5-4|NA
CASPLAGAYWTYEQYF
TGTGCCAGTCCCCTAGCGGGAGCATATTGGACCTACGAGCAGTACTTC
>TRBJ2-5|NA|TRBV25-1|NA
CASMGRAYQYF
TGTGCCAGCATGGGCAGGGCTTACCAGTACTTC
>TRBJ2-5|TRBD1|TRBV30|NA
CAWSVKGARFVETQYF
TGTGCCTGGAGTGTCAAGGGGGCGCGATTCGTGGAGACCCAGTACTTC